Here is one TCR beta chain with its context. What it binds is not known. With a much larger clone just one base away, this may be a read error. This specimen belongs to a study of glioma-infiltrating T cells. Findings and limits, study-wide: Tissue and blood shared very few CDR3 sequences.

Amplification of TCR alpha and beta CDR3 regions from RNA used iRepertoire nested multiplex PCR. Tissue mRNA or PBMC total RNA, roughly 85-450 ng, went into one-step reverse transcription and amplification. TCRdb independently ran MiXCR on the multiplex PCR reads; one entry per CDR3 protein. The table shows 160,000 or so distinct CDR3 sequences, with roughly two fifths occurring only once. This CDR3 contains 13 residues. The germline V gene encodes CDR1 SNHLY and CDR2 FYNNEI. The TCR comes from a human donor with low-grade glioma or glioblastoma, undergoing nonglioma brain surgery, or in good health (not recorded which). This chain connects TRBV2 to TRBJ2-1; 8 bases fit TRBD1. Source material: glioma tissue, nonneoplastic brain tissue, or PBMCs (not recorded which). In DNA, the CDR3 is TGTGCCAGCAGTATTGACAGGGGAAATGAGCAGTCCTTC. It translates to CASSIDRGNEQSF.